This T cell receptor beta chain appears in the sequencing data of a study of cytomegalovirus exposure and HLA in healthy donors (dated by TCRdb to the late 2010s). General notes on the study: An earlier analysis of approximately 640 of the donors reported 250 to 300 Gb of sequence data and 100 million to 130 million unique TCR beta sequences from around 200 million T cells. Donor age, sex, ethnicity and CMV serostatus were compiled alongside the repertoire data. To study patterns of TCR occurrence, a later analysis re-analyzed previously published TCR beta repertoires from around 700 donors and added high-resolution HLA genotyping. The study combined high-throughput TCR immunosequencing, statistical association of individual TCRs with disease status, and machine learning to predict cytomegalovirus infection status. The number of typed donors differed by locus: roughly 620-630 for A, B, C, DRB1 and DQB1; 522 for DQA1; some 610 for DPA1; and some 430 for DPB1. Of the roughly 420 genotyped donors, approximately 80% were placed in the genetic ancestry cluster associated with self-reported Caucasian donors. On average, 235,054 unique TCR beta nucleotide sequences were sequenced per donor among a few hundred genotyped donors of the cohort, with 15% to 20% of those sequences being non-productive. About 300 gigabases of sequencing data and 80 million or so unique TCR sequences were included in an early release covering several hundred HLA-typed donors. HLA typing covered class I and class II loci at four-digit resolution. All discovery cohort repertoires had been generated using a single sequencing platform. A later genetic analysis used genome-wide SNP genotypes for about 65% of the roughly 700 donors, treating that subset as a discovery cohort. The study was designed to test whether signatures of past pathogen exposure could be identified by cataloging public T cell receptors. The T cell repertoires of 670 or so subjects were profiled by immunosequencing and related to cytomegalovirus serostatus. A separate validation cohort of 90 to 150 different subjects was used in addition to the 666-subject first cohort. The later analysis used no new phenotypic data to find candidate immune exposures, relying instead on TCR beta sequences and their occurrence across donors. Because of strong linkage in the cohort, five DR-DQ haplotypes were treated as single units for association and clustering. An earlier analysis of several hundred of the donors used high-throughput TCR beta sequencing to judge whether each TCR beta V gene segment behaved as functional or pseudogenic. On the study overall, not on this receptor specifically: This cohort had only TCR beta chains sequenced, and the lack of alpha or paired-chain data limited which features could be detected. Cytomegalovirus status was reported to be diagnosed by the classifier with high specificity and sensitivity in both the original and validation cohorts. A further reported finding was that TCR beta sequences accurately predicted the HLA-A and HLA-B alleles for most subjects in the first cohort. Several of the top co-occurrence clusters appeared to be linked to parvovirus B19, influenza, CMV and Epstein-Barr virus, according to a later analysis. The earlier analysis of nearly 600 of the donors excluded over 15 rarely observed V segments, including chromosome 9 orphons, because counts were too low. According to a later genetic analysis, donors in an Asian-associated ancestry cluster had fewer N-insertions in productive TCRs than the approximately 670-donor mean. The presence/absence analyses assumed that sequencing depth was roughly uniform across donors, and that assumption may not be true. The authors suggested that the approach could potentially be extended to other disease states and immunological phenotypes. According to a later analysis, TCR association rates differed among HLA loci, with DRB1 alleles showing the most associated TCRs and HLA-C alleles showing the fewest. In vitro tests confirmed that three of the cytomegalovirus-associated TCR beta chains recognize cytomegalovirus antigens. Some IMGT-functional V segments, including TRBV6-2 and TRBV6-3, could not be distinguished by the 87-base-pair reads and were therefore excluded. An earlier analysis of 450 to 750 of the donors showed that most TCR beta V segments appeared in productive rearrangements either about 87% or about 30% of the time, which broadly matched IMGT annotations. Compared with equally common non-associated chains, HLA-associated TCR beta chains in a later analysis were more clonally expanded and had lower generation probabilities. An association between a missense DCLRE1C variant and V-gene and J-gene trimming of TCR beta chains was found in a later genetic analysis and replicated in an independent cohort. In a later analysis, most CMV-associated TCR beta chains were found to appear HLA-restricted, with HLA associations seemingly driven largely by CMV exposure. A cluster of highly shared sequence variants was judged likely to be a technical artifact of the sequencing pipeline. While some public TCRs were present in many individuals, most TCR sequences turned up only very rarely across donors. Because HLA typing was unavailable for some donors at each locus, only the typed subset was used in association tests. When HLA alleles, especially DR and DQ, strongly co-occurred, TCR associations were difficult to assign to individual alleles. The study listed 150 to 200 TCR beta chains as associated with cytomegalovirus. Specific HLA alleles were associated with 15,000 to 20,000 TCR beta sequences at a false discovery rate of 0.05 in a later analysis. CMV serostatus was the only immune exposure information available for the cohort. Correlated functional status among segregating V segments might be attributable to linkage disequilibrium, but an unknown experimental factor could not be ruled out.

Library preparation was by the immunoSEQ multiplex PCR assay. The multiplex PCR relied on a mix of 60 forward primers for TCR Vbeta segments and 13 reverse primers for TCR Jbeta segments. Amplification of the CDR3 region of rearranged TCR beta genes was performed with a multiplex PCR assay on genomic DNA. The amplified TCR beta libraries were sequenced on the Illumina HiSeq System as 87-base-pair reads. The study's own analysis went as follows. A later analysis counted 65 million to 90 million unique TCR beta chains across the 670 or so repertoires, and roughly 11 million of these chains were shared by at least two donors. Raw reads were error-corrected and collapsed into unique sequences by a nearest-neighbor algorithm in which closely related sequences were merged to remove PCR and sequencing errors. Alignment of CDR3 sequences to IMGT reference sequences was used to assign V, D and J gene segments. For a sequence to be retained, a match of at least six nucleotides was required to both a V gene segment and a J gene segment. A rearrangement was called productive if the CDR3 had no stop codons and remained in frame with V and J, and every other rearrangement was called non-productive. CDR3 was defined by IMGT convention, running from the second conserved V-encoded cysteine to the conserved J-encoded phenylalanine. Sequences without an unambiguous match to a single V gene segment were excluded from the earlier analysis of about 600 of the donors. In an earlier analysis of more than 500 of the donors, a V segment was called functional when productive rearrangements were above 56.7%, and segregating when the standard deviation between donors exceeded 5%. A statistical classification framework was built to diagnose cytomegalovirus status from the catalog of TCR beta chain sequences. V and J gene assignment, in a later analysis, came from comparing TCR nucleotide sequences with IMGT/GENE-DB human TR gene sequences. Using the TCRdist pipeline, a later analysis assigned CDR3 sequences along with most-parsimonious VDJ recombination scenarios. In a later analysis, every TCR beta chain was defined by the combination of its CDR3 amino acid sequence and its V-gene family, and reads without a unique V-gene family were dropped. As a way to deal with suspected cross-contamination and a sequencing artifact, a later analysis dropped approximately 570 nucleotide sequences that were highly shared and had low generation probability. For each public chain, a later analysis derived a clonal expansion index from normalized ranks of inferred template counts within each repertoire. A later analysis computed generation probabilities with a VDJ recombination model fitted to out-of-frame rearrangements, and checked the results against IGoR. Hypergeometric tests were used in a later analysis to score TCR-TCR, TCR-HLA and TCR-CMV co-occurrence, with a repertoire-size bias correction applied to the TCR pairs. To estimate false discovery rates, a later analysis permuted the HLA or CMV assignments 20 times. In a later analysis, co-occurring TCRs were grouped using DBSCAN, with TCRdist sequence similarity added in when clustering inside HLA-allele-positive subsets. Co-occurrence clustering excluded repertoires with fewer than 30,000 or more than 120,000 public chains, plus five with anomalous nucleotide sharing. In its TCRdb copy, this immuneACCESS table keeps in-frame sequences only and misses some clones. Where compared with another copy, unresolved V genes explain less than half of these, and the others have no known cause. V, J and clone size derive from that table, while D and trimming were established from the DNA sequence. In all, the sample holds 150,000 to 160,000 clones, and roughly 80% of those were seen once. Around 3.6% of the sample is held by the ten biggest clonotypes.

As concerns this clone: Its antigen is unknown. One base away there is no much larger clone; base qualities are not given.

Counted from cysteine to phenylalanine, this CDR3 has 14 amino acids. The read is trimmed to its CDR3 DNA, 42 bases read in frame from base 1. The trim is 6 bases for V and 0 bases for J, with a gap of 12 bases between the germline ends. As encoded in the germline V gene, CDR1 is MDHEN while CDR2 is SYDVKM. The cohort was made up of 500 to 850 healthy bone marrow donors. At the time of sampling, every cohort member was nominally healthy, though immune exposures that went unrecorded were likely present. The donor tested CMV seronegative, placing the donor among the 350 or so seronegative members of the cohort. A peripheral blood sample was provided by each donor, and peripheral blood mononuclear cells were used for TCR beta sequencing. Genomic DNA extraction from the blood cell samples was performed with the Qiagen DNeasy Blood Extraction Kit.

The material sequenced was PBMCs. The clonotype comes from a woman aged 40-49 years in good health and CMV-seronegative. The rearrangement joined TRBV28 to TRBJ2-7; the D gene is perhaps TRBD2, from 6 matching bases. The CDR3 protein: CASSNSGFSYEQYF. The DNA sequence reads TGTGCCAGCAGCAATAGCGGCTTCTCCTACGAGCAGTACTTC.